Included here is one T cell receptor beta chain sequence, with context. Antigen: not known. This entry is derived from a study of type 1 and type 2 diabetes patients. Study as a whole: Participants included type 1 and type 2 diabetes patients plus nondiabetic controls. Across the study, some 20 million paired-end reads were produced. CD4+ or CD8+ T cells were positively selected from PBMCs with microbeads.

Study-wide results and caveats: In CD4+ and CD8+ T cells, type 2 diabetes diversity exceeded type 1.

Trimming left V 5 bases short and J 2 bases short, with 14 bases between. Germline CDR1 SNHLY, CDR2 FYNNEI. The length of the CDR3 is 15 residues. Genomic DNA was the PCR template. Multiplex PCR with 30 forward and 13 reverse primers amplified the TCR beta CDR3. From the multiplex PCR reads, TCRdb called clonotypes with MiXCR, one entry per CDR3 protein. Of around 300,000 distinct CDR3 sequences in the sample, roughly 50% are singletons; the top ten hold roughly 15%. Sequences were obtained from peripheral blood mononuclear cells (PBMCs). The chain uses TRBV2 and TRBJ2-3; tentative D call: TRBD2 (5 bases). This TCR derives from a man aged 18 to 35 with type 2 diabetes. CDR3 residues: CASSTGRGLTDTQYF. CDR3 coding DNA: TGTGCCAGCAGTACGGGGAGAGGACTCACAGATACGCAGTATTTT. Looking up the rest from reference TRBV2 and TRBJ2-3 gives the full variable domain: EPEVTQTPSHQVTQMGQEVILRCVPISNHLYFYWYRQILGQKVEFLVSFYNNEISEKSEIFDDQFSVERPDGSNFTLKIRSTKLEDSAMYFCASSTGRGLTDTQYFGPGTRLTVL.